This T cell receptor beta chain was recovered during a study of CD8 T cells in ankylosing spondylitis. General observations from the study: Some motif variants were previously reported in reactive arthritis synovial fluid and blood. Relatively scarce in peripheral blood, disease-linked clones were CD8+. There was reportedly significant enrichment of clones that were disease-linked in matched ankylosing spondylitis synovial fluid. Within ankylosing spondylitis blood, a TCR beta motif made up of eight highly homologous variants appeared to be characteristic.

Making the TCR beta libraries involved quantitative 5'-RACE with molecular barcodes. TCRdb passed the 5' RACE reads through MiXCR, listing each CDR3 protein once. Here the sample spans about 90,000 distinct CDR3 sequences, about 8.3% being singletons. This clonotype was seen more than once but under ten times. Its target is not known. The sequenced sample was blood, either unsorted or a sorted T cell fraction (not recorded which). The receptor was isolated from a male donor with ankylosing spondylitis.

The CDR3 DNA follows: TGTGCCAGCAGTTTAATTTTCCAGGGACCCTACAATGAGCAGTTCTTC. Amino acids: CASSLIFQGPYNEQFF. The gene calls are TRBV27 and TRBJ2-1; either TRBD1 or TRBD2 may supply D (5 bases each). Germline V gene lookup returns CDR1 MNHEY and CDR2 SMNVEV (reference sequence). The V end lost 2 bases, the J end lost 2 bases, and 13 bases lay between the germline ends. The CDR3 is 16 residues long.